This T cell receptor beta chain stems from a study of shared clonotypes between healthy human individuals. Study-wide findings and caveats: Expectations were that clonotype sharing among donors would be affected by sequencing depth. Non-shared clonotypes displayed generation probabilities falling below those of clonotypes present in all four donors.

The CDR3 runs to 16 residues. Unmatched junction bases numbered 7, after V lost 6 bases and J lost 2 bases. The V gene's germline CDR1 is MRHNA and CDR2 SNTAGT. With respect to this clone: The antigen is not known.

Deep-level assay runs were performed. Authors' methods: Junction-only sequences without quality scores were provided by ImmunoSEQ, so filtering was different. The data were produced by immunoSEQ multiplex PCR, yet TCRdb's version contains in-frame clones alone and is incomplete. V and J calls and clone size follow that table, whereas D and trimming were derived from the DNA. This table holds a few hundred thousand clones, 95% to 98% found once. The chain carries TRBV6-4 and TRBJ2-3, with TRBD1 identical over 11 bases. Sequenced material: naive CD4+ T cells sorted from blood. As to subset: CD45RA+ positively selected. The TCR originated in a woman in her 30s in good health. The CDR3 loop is CASSPRTGGHTDTQYF. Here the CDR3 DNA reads TGTGCCAGCAGCCCACGGACAGGGGGCCACACAGATACGCAGTATTTT.